Listed below are T cell receptor beta chains from one sample, sequenced in a study of T-cell reconstitution after alpha-beta-depleted transplantation in children. One entry per CDR3 protein results from TCRdb running MiXCR on the PCR reads. In the table there are some 520,000 distinct CDR3 sequences, over 25% of which are singletons. The sample here was PBMCs from the stem cell graft donor, taken from the stem cell graft. The receptor set was obtained from a human donor who donated a stem cell graft to a child with aplastic anemia. Both conserved end residues are part of each CDR3. The D gene is left open where the match is weak. Some rows mark clone size as missing; the rest say once, few, many or name a class of expanded clone.

>NA|NA|TRBV29-1|TRBJ2-4|14
TGCAGCGTTGGAGTAATGGCGGGGGCCGACATTCAGTACTTC
CSVGVMAGADIQYF
>TRBD2|few|TRBV12-3/TRBV12-4|TRBJ2-1|12
TGTGCCAGCAGTCTACTAGCGAATGAGCAGTTCTTC
CASSLLANEQFF
>TRBD2|NA|TRBV4-2|TRBJ2-1|18
TGTGCCAGCAGCCACCCGACAGTAAGACTAGCCCCCTACAATGAGCAGTTCTTC
CASSHPTVRLAPYNEQFF
>TRBD2|NA|TRBV27|TRBJ2-7|15
TGTGCCAGCAGTAAAAGACTAGCGGGAGTCGACGAGCAGTACTTC
CASSKRLAGVDEQYF
>TRBD2|few|TRBV29-1|TRBJ2-3|12
TGCAGCGTTGGGCGGGAGCCGGTTACGCAGTATTTT
CSVGREPVTQYF
>NA|many|TRBV30|TRBJ2-5|17
TGTGCCTGGAGTACACCGAACCTTAGACAAAACCAAGAGACCCAGTACTTC
CAWSTPNLRQNQETQYF
>NA|few|TRBV30|TRBJ1-1|15
TGTGCCTGGAGCTTATTGGGAGGGTTCAACACTGAAGCTTTCTTT
CAWSLLGGFNTEAFF
>NA|NA|TRBV12-3/TRBV12-4|TRBJ2-1|12
TGTGCCAGCAGTTTACTCGTACCTGAGCAGTTCTTC
CASSLLVPEQFF
>TRBD2|few|TRBV20-1|TRBJ2-1|14
TGCAGTGCTAGATTAGCGGGAGGGCCGCATGAGCAGTTCTTC
CSARLAGGPHEQFF
>NA|few|TRBV20-1|TRBJ2-1|16
TGCAGTGCTAGACCACATCCGAGGGGGAGCAACAATGAGCAGTTCTTC
CSARPHPRGSNNEQFF
>TRBD2|few|TRBV20-1|TRBJ2-1|16
TGCAGTGCTAGTCAAAGCGGGAGGGTGTTAGGCAATGAGCAGTTCTTC
CSASQSGRVLGNEQFF
>NA|few|TRBV6-1|TRBJ1-2|12
TGTGCCAGCACTTCAGGGTCAAGCGACTACACCTTC
CASTSGSSDYTF
>NA|few|TRBV29-1|TRBJ1-3|13
TGCAGCGTTCGTCGGGGCTCTGGAAACACCATATATTTT
CSVRRGSGNTIYF
>TRBD1|few|TRBV20-1|TRBJ1-2|13
TGCAGTGCCGCAGGGGGGCTAAACTATGGCTACACCTTC
CSAAGGLNYGYTF
>TRBD2|NA|TRBV6-2/TRBV6-3|TRBJ2-7|16
TGTGCCAGCAGTTCAGATAGCGGGAGAGGCTCCTACGAGCAGTACTTC
CASSSDSGRGSYEQYF
>NA|few|TRBV7-8|TRBJ1-4|14
TGTGCCAGCAGCTTACGGGGGGATCGGGCAAAACTGTTTTTT
CASSLRGDRAKLFF
>NA|NA|TRBV20-1|TRBJ1-1|14
TGCAGTGCTAGACGTGGGAATCAGAACACTGAAGCTTTCTTT
CSARRGNQNTEAFF
>TRBD1|NA|TRBV6-2/TRBV6-3|TRBJ2-1|19
TGTGCCAGCAGTTACGGGGGGACAGGGGGGACCCCTTTTTACAATGAGCAGTTCTTC
CASSYGGTGGTPFYNEQFF
>NA|few|TRBV7-2|TRBJ1-5|13
TGTGCCAGCAGCTTAGGTTTGGCCAGAGCCCAGCATTTT
CASSLGLARAQHF
>NA|NA|TRBV5-4|TRBJ2-7|14
TGTGCCAGCAGCTTGTTCTCAGGGACGAGCGAGCAGTACTTC
CASSLFSGTSEQYF
>NA|NA|TRBV12-3/TRBV12-4|TRBJ1-2|15
TGTGCCAGCAGTTTCTGGGGCGGCGCTAACTATGGCTACACCTTC
CASSFWGGANYGYTF
>NA|NA|TRBV7-2|TRBJ2-2|16
TGTGCCAGCAGCTTAGTTCCAGCGCCAAGGACCGGGGAGCTGTTTTTT
CASSLVPAPRTGELFF
>NA|NA|TRBV27|TRBJ2-5|12
TGTGCCAGCAGTCCCAGTTTGAGGCCCCAGTACTTC
CASSPSLRPQYF
>NA|NA|TRBV6-1|TRBJ2-7|14
TGTGCCAGCAGGGAGACGGGACGGTCCTACGAGCAGTACTTC
CASRETGRSYEQYF
>TRBD2|few|TRBV7-2|TRBJ2-7|16
TGTGCCAGCAGCCCGCGGGGCGCGGGAGGCGCCTACGAGCAGTACTTC
CASSPRGAGGAYEQYF